This TCR beta chain was retrieved from a study of beta chain features in type 1 diabetes. At the level of the study: Researchers looked at some 110 million sorted cells across all samples.

Turning to this clone: Antigen specificity is unknown.

Every participating donor gave one draw, a heparinised blood sample averaging about 120 mL. Study results and caveats: Cells with high TCR expression could be over-represented by cDNA sequencing. Type 1 diabetes patients had TCRB CDR3s that were shorter (moderately but significantly so) in all four CD4+ subsets.

The CDR3 covers 15 residues. Germline trimming cut 4 bases from V and 3 bases from J; bases unmatched to any gene: 5. Germline assignment: CDR1 SGHRS and CDR2 YFSETQ. TCRB transcripts that were expressed got sequenced, as all of the isolated RNA had been reverse transcribed. This table comes from immunoSEQ multiplex PCR, and its TCRdb copy is limited to in-frame clones, with some not included. The table records under 200,000 clones, about 8.3% of them present only once. The chain employs TRBV5-1 and TRBJ1-1; TRBD1 agrees at 11 bases. Sequenced sample: central memory CD4+ T cells from blood. This sequence was found in a woman between 18 and 30 years old with type 1 diabetes. DNA of the CDR3: TGCGCCAGCAGCCACGGGACAGGGGGGGACACTGAAGCTTTCTTT. This sequence encodes CASSHGTGGDTEAFF.